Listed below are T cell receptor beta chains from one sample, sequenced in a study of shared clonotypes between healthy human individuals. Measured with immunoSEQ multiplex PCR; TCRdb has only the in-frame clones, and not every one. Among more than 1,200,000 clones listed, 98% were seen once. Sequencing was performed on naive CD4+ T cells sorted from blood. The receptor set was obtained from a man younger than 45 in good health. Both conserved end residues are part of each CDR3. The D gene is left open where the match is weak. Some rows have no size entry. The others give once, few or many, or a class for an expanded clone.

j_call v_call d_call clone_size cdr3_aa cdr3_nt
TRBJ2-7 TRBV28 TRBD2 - CASSAYAGGAYEQYF TGTGCCAGCAGCGCTTATGCGGGAGGAGCCTACGAGCAGTACTTC
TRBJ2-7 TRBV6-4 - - CASRTGLTYEQYF TGTGCCAGCAGGACAGGACTTACCTACGAGCAGTACTTC
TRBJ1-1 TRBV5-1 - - CASSKEVNTEAFF TGCGCCAGCAGCAAGGAAGTGAACACTGAAGCTTTCTTT
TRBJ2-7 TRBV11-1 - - CASSSVESKSYEQYF TGTGCCAGCAGCTCAGTCGAATCCAAGTCCTACGAGCAGTACTTC
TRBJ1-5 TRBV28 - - CASKEGNQPQHF TGTGCCAGCAAGGAGGGTAATCAGCCCCAGCATTTT
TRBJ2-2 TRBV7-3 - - CASSLMNVPRAGELFF TGTGCCAGCAGCTTAATGAACGTCCCACGGGCCGGGGAGCTGTTTTTT
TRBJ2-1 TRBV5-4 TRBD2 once CASSLTSGITLYNEQFF TGTGCCAGCAGTTTGACTAGCGGGATTACCCTATACAATGAGCAGTTCTTC
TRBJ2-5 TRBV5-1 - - CASSPLPPKETQYF TGCGCCAGCAGCCCTTTACCACCTAAAGAGACCCAGTACTTC
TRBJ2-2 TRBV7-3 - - CASSLGQGRTGELFF TGTGCCAGCAGCTTAGGTCAGGGAAGAACCGGGGAGCTGTTTTTT
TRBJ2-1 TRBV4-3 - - CASSQGGHNEQFF TGCGCCAGCAGCCAAGGAGGTCACAATGAGCAGTTCTTC
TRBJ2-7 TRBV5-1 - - CASSLVSPGYEQYF TGCGCCAGCAGCTTGGTGTCCCCGGGCTACGAGCAGTACTTC
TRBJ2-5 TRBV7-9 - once CASSEGGLETQYF TGTGCCAGCAGCGAAGGGGGTCTGGAGACCCAGTACTTC
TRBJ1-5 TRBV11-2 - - CASSRYSNQPQHF TGCGCCAGCAGCCGCTATAGCAATCAGCCCCAGCATTTT
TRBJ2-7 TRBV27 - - CASFPGVGVTNYEQYF TGTGCCAGTTTCCCTGGAGTCGGCGTAACAAACTACGAGCAGTACTTC
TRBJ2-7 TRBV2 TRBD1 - CATGQGGKYEQYF TGTGCCACAGGACAGGGGGGGAAATACGAGCAGTACTTC
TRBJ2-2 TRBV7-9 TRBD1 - CASSLTGGGTGELFF TGTGCCAGCAGCTTGACAGGGGGCGGCACCGGGGAGCTGTTTTTT
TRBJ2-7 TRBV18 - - CASSPEPESYEQYF TGTGCCAGCTCACCAGAGCCAGAATCCTACGAGCAGTACTTC
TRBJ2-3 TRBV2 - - CASSVGTTDTQYF TGTGCCAGCAGTGTAGGGACCACAGATACGCAGTATTTT
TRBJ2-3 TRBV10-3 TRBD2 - CAISVLAGAQDTQYF TGTGCCATCAGTGTTCTAGCGGGAGCCCAAGATACGCAGTATTTT
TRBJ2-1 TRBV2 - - CASIQILVVKNNEQFF TGTGCCAGCATCCAAATCTTAGTAGTCAAGAACAATGAGCAGTTCTTC
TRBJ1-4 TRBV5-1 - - CASSSGGTENEKLFF TGCGCCAGCAGCTCTGGAGGTACTGAGAATGAAAAACTGTTTTTT
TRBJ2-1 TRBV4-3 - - CASSQDFREPYNEQFF TGCGCCAGCAGCCAAGATTTTAGGGAGCCCTACAATGAGCAGTTCTTC
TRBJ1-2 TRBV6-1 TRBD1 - CASSPRQGGYTF TGTGCCAGCAGTCCCCGACAGGGTGGCTACACCTTC
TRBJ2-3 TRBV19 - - CASGRGTDTQYF TGTGCCAGCGGGAGAGGCACAGATACGCAGTATTTT
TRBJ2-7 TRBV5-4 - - CASSLEPISYEQYF TGTGCCAGCAGCTTGGAACCGATCTCCTACGAGCAGTACTTC
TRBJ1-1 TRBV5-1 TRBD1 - CASSRQGADTEAFF TGCGCCAGCAGCCGACAGGGGGCGGACACTGAAGCTTTCTTT